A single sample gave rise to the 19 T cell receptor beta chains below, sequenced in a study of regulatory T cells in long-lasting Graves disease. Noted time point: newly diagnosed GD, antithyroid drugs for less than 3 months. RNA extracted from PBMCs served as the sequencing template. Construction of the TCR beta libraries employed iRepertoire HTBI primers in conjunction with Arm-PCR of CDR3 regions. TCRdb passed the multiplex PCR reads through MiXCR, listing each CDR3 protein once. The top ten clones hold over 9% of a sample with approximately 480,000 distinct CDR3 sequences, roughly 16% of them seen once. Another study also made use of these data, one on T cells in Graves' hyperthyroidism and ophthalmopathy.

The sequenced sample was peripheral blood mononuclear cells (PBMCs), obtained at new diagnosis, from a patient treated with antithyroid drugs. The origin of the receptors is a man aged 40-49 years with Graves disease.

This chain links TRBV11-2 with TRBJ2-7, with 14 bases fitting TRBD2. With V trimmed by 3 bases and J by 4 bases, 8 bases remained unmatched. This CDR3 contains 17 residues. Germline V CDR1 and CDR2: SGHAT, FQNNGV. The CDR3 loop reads CASSFGTSGGPGYEQYF. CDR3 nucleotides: TGTGCCAGCAGCTTCGGGACTAGCGGGGGTCCTGGGTACGAGCAGTACTTC.

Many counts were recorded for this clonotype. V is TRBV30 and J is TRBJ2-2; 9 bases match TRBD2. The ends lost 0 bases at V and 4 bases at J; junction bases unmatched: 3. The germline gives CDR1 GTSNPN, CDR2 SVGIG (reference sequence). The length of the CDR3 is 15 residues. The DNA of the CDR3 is TGTGCCTGGAGTGTGACTAGCGGCGGCACCGGGGAGCTGTTTTTT. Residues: CAWSVTSGGTGELFF. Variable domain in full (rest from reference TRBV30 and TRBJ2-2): SQTIHQWPATLVQPVGSPLSLECTVEGTSNPNLYWYRQAAGRGLQLLFYSVGIGQISSEVPQNLSASRPQDRQFILSSKKLLLSDSGFYLCAWSVTSGGTGELFFGEGSRLTVL.

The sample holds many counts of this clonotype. CDR3 in DNA: TGCGCCAGCAGCCTACCGGGACAGGGTTTTGGCTACACCTTC. Its protein product is CASSLPGQGFGYTF. The chain joins TRBV5-1 to TRBJ1-2; 9 nucleotides match TRBD1. Unmatched junction bases numbered 8, after V lost 4 bases and J lost 7 bases. CDR1 is SGHRS, CDR2 YFSETQ, per germline. This CDR3 contains 14 residues.

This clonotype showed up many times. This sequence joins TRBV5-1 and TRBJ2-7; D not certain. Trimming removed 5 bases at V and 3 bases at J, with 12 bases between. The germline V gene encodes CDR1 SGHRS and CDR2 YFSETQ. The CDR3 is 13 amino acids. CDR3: CASRVTPDYEQYF. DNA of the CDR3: TGCGCCAGCAGAGTGACCCCCGACTACGAGCAGTACTTC.

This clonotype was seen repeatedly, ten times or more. The CDR3 region has the DNA TGCGCCAGCAGCCCGGGTTTAGGGGGAATGGACACTGAAGCTTTCTTT. Translation gives CASSPGLGGMDTEAFF. This chain uses TRBV5-1 with TRBJ1-1; perhaps TRBD1 as D (6 bases). Germline V gives CDR1 SGHRS, CDR2 YFSETQ. The V end was cut by 4 bases, the J end by 3 bases, with 19 bases between. The CDR3 runs to 16 residues.

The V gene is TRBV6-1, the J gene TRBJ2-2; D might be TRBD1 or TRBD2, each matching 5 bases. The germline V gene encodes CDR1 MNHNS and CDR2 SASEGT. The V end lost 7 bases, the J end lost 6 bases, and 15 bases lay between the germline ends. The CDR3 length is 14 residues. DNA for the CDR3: TGTGCCAGCACACGGGACGGTGGCCCCGGGGAGCTGTTTTTT. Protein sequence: CASTRDGGPGELFF.

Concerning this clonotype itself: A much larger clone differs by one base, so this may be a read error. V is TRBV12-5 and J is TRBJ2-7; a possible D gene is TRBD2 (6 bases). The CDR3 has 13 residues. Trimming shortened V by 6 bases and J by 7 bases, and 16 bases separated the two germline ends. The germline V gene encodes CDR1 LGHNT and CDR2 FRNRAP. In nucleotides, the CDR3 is TGTGCTAGTGGGGCTAACGGGACTTGGGAGCAGTACTTC. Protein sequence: CASGANGTWEQYF.

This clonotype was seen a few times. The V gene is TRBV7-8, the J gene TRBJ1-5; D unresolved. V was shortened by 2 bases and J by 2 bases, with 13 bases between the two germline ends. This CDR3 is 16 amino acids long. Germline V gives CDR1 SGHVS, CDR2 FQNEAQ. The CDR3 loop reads CASSLLVPPGNQPQHF. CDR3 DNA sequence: TGTGCCAGCAGCTTACTGGTGCCTCCTGGCAATCAGCCCCAGCATTTT.

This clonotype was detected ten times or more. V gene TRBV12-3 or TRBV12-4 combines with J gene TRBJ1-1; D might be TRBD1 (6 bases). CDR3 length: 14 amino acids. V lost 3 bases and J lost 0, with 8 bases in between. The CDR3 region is CASSFDRMNTEAFF. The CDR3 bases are TGTGCCAGCAGTTTTGACAGGATGAACACTGAAGCTTTCTTT.

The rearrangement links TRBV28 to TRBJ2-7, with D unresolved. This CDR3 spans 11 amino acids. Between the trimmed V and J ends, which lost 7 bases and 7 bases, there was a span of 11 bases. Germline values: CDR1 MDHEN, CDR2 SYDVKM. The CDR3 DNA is TGTGCCAGCACCTCACTAAGGGAGCAGTACTTC. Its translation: CASTSLREQYF.

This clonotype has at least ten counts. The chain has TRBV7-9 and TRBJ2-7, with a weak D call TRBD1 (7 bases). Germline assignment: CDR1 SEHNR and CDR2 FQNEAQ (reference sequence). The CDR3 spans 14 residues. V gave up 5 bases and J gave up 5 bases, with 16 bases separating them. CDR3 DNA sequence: TGTGCCAGCAGCCCCCCGGCAGGGGGGAACGAGCAGTACTTC. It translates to CASSPPAGGNEQYF. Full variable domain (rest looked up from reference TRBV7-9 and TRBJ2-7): DTGVSQNPRHKITKRGQNVTFRCDPISEHNRLYWYRQTLGQGPEFLTYFQNEAQLEKSRLLSDRFSAERPKGSFSTLEIQRTEQGDSAMYLCASSPPAGGNEQYFGPGTRLTVT.

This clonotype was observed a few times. CDR3 sequence (DNA): TGTGCCAGCAGGGACAGGGGTGGCAATGAGCAGTTCTTC. It encodes CASRDRGGNEQFF. This chain connects TRBV3-1 to TRBJ2-1, with 9 bases matching TRBD1. Germline V gene sequence: CDR1 LGHDT, CDR2 YNNKEL (reference sequence). The V segment lost 6 bases and the J segment 6 bases; nucleotides outside the gene matches: 3. The CDR3 loop spans 13 amino acids.

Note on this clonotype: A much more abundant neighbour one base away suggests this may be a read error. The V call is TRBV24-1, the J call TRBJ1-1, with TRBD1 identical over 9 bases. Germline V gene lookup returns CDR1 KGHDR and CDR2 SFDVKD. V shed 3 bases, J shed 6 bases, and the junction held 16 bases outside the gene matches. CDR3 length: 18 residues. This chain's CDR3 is CATSDGPGTGLLGAEAFF. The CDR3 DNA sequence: TGTGCCACCAGTGATGGGCCCGGGACAGGGCTTTTGGGGGCTGAAGCTTTCTTT.

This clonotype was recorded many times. The CDR3 spells CASSPGLAGVYYNEQFF. CDR3 in DNA: TGTGCCAGCAGTCCAGGACTAGCGGGAGTTTACTACAATGAGCAGTTCTTC. This chain uses TRBV6-1 with TRBJ2-1, with 13 bases fitting TRBD2. V was clipped by 5 bases and J by 3 bases; unmatched bases: 7. The CDR3 is made up of 17 amino acids. Germline V gene lookup returns CDR1 MNHNS and CDR2 SASEGT.

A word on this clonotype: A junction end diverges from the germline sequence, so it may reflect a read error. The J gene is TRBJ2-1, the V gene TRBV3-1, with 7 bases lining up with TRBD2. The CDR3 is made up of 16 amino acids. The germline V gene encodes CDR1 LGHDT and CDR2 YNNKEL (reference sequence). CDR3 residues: CAGSALGAGAVYEQFF. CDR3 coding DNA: TGTGCCGGCAGCGCCCTCGGTGCGGGAGCGGTATATGAGCAGTTCTTC.

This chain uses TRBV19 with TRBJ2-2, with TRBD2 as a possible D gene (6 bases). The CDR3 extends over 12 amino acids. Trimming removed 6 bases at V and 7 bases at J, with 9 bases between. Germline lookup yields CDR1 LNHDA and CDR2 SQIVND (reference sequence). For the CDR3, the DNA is TGTGCCAGTAGCCACGGGGGCGGGGAGCTGTTTTTT. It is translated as CASSHGGGELFF.

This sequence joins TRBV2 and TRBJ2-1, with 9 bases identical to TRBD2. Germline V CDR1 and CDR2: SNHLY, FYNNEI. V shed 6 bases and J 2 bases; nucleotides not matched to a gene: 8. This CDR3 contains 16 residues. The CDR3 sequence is CASSSIAGETYNEQFF. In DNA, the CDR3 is TGTGCCAGCAGCTCGATAGCGGGAGAGACCTACAATGAGCAGTTCTTC.

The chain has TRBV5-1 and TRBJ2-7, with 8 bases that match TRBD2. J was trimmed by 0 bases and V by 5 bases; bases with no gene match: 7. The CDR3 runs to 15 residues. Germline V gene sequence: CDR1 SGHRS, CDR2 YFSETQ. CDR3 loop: CASRELAEGSYEQYF. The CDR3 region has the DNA TGCGCCAGCAGGGAACTAGCGGAAGGCTCCTACGAGCAGTACTTC.

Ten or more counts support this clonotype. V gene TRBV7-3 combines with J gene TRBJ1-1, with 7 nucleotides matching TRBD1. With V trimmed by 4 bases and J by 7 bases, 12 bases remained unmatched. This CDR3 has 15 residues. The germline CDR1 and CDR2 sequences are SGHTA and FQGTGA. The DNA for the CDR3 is TGTGCCAGCAGCTCGGGGACTACAGGGGTGGGTGAAGCTTTCTTT. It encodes CASSSGTTGVGEAFF. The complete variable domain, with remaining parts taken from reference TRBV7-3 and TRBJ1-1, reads GAGVSQTPSNKVTEKGKYVELRCDPISGHTALYWYRQSLGQGPEFLIYFQGTGAADDSGLPNDRFFAVRPEGSVSTLKIQRTERGDSAVYLCASSSGTTGVGEAFFGQGTRLTVV.